Each of the 10 T cell receptor beta chains below was sequenced from the same sample in a study of brain T cells in children with intractable seizures. The protocol was immunoSEQ multiplex PCR, while the TCRdb copy is restricted to in-frame clones and leaves out a portion. The sample lists under 150,000 clones, approximately 94% seen once, with 3.5% to 4% in the top ten. Sequencing used peripheral blood, obtained at surgery. These receptors all stem from a boy in the first two years of life with hemimegalencephaly and intractable seizures.

This clone has a single count. V is TRBV6-6 and J is TRBJ1-5; 9 positions agree with TRBD1. Trimming took 5 bases from V and 7 from J; bases not matched to a gene: 3. The CDR3 consists of 13 residues. Per the germline V gene, CDR1 is MNHNY and CDR2 is SVGAGI (reference sequence). CDR3 sequence reads: CASSRQGGQPQHF. The CDR3 region has the DNA TGTGCCAGCAGTAGACAGGGGGGCCAGCCCCAGCATTTT.

The V gene is TRBV12-3 or TRBV12-4, the J gene TRBJ2-1; 8 bases agree with TRBD1. V lost 5 bases, J lost 6 bases, and 3 bases stayed unmatched. The CDR3 extends over 13 amino acids. Here the CDR3 reads CASSPTGGNEQFF. The CDR3 DNA reads TGTGCCAGCAGTCCCACAGGGGGCAATGAGCAGTTCTTC.

In this sample, this clone turned up once. Here the CDR3 reads CASSGGYTYEQYF. CDR3 in DNA: TGTGCCAGCAGCGGGGGGTATACCTACGAGCAGTACTTC. The chain is built from TRBV28 and TRBJ2-7, with 7 bases aligning to TRBD2. V was clipped by 6 bases and J by 2 bases; unmatched bases: 4. The CDR3 is 13 residues long. Germline CDR1 and CDR2: MDHEN and SYDVKM.

V gene TRBV7-9 combines with J gene TRBJ2-1, with D uncertain. CDR3 size: 13 residues. Between the trimmed V and J ends, which lost 7 bases and 1 base, there was a span of 8 bases. Per the germline V gene, CDR1 is SEHNR and CDR2 is FQNEAQ (reference sequence). Here the CDR3 reads CASTWGSYNEQFF. CDR3 DNA: TGTGCCAGCACTTGGGGTTCCTACAATGAGCAGTTCTTC.

The rearrangement links TRBV19 to TRBJ2-3; 8 bases align to TRBD2. J gave up 8 bases and V 3 bases, and 10 bases lay outside the gene matches. CDR1 and CDR2 (germline): LNHDA, SQIVND (reference sequence). This CDR3 has 15 residues. The CDR3 loop reads CASSILAGGAGTQYF. DNA of the CDR3: TGTGCCAGTAGTATCCTAGCGGGTGGGGCCGGTACGCAGTATTTT.

The chain links TRBV6-4 to TRBJ2-1, with 7 bases that match TRBD2. Unmatched junction bases numbered 11, after V lost 6 bases and J lost 9 bases. Germline V gene lookup returns CDR1 MRHNA and CDR2 SNTAGT. This CDR3 comprises 14 residues. The chain's CDR3 is CASRPGLPVGEQFF. The CDR3 DNA follows: TGTGCCAGCAGGCCGGGACTACCCGTCGGTGAGCAGTTCTTC.

The chain joins TRBV10-3 to TRBJ2-7; the match to TRBD2 covers 11 bases. With 3 bases clipped from V and 6 bases from J, the junction kept 7 bases outside the gene matches. The CDR3 spans 15 residues. Germline assignment: CDR1 ENHRY and CDR2 SYGVKD. The CDR3: CAISDQGLAGSEQYF. The CDR3 region has the DNA TGTGCCATCAGTGATCAAGGACTAGCGGGTTCCGAGCAGTACTTC.

This chain joins TRBV11-3 and TRBJ2-3, with a weak D call TRBD1 (6 bases). V lost 5 bases and J 3 bases, leaving 9 bases between the germline ends. Per germline, CDR1 SGHNT and CDR2 YENEEA. CDR3 length equals 13 residues. In DNA, the CDR3 is TGTGCCAGCAGCGTTACAGGGACAGATACGCAGTATTTT. Encoded protein: CASSVTGTDTQYF.

The J gene is TRBJ1-2, the V gene TRBV28, with 9 bases that match TRBD1. J lost 6 bases, V lost 1 base, and 12 bases had no gene match. CDR3 length equals 17 residues. Looked up from germline, CDR1 is MDHEN and CDR2 is SYDVKM. The CDR3 region is CASSLLRARDRADGYTF. CDR3 DNA sequence: TGTGCCAGCAGTTTATTAAGGGCTAGGGACAGGGCGGATGGCTACACCTTC.

The rearrangement links TRBV15 to TRBJ2-5; 11 nucleotides match TRBD2. The trim removed 4 bases at V and 3 bases at J, leaving 7 bases unmatched. Germline V CDR1 and CDR2: LNHNV, YYDKDF (reference sequence). This CDR3 is 16 amino acids long. The DNA of the CDR3 is TGTGCCACCAGCATTTTAGCGGGAGGGCCCAAAGAGACCCAGTACTTC. It is translated as CATSILAGGPKETQYF.